The 19 T cell receptor beta chains presented below share a single source sample, sequenced in a study of T cell clonality in common variable immunodeficiency. Method: immunoSEQ multiplex PCR; TCRdb's copy keeps in-frame clones and lacks some. This repertoire holds 30,000 to 40,000 clones, and none appear only once. Their specific antigens are unknown. Overall study findings and caveats: Reportedly, TCR beta sequences from common variable immunodeficiency showed fewer deletions and N-nucleotide insertions.

The material sequenced was peripheral blood mononuclear cells. All receptors derive from a human donor with common variable immunodeficiency.

The sample holds a few counts of this clone. The read stops 3 residues short of the end of the CDR3; the missing end is completed from the germline J gene. V and J are TRBV7-2 and TRBJ2-5; 8 nucleotides line up with TRBD1. V was clipped by 0 bases and J by 4 bases; unmatched bases: 1. The germline gives CDR1 SGHTA, CDR2 FQGNSA. The CDR3 has 14 amino acids. The CDR3 sequence: CASSLARGRETQYF. The DNA read from the CDR3 is TGTGCCAGCAGCTTAGCCAGGGGGCGAGAGACC.

Comment on this clone: The read ends 3 residues early relative to the CDR3; the germline J gene fills the gap. The chain is built from TRBV7-2 and TRBJ1-1; 8 nucleotides agree with TRBD1. The V gene's germline CDR1 is SGHTA and CDR2 FQGNSA. Trimming cost V 5 bases and J 5 bases; bases outside gene matches: 7. The CDR3 covers 14 residues. The CDR3 here is CASSPTGAGTEAFF. CDR3 DNA, as far as it was read: TGTGCCAGCAGCCCGACAGGGGCGGGTACTGAA.

This clone has a count of ten or more. The read stops 3 residues short of the end of the CDR3; the missing end is completed from the germline J gene. V is TRBV7-2 and J is TRBJ2-3, with 11 positions matching TRBD2. V shed 5 bases and J 7 bases; nucleotides not matched to a gene: 5. CDR3 size: 14 residues. Germline CDR1 is SGHTA and CDR2 is FQGNSA. The CDR3 DNA, read in part, is TGTGCCAGCAGCCCGACTAGCGGGAAAAATACG. Its translation is CASSPTSGKNT. The entire CDR3 sequence reads CASSPTSGKNTQYF.

The sample holds many counts of this clone. The DNA ends 3 residues before the CDR3 does, and the rest of the CDR3 is filled in from the germline J gene. The chain employs TRBV19 and TRBJ1-2; perhaps TRBD1 as D (6 bases). Germline CDR1 LNHDA, CDR2 SQIVND (reference sequence). The CDR3 contains 14 residues. Deletions cut 5 bases from V and 4 bases from J, with 14 bases between. This chain's CDR3 is CASSPEDSPYGYTF. CDR3 DNA, as far as it was read: TGTGCCAGTAGTCCGGAGGACAGCCCCTATGGC.

In the case of this clone: The read ends 3 residues early relative to the CDR3; the germline J gene fills the gap. The chain uses TRBV30 and TRBJ1-4; D is ambiguous. The germline gives CDR1 GTSNPN, CDR2 SVGIG (reference sequence). The CDR3 contains 14 residues. V lost 0 bases and J lost 10, with 15 bases in between. The CDR3 bases that were read are TGTGCCTGGAGTGTACCCCCCACGGCGGGAAAA. It is translated as CAWSVPPTAGK. The full CDR3 protein reads CAWSVPPTAGKLFF.

Turning to this clone: The read falls 3 residues short of the CDR3 end, and the missing part is taken from the germline J gene. The V gene is TRBV11-2, the J gene TRBJ2-3, with D possibly TRBD1 on 5 matching bases. Germline V gene lookup returns CDR1 SGHAT and CDR2 FQNNGV. The CDR3 consists of 15 residues. With 0 bases removed from V and 1 base from J, the gap between germline ends came to 8 bases. Incomplete CDR3 DNA: TGTGCCAGCAGCTTAGATCAAGGGGGCACAGATACG. This codes for CASSLDQGGTDT. From start to end, the CDR3 is CASSLDQGGTDTQYF.

This clone was picked up many times. Read data end 3 residues before the CDR3 end; the end is taken from the germline J gene. V usage is TRBV30 and J usage is TRBJ1-1; D remains unclear. The V end was cut by 0 bases, the J end by 0 bases, with 5 bases between. This CDR3 contains 13 residues. Germline loops: CDR1 GTSNPN, CDR2 SVGIG (reference sequence). CDR3 sequence: CAWSVGMNTEAFF. The part of the CDR3 DNA that was read is TGTGCCTGGAGTGTAGGTATGAACACTGAA. The full variable domain, its missing parts supplied by reference TRBV30 and TRBJ1-1, is SQTIHQWPATLVQPVGSPLSLECTVEGTSNPNLYWYRQAAGRGLQLLFYSVGIGQISSEVPQNLSASRPQDRQFILSSKKLLLSDSGFYLCAWSVGMNTEAFFGQGTRLTVV.

This clone was detected ten times or more. From the germline J gene comes the end of the CDR3, since the read stops 3 residues before it. The V call is TRBV19, the J call TRBJ1-1, with unresolved D. CDR3 length equals 13 residues. Germline V gene data show CDR1 as LNHDA and CDR2 as SQIVND (reference sequence). CDR3: CASSPSLVVKAFF. The DNA read from the CDR3 is TGTGCCAGTAGTCCGAGCTTGGTAGTAAAA.

This clone was observed at least ten times. The DNA ends 3 residues before the CDR3 does, and the rest of the CDR3 is filled in from the germline J gene. This sequence joins TRBV7-2 and TRBJ1-2; D not certain. Germline CDR1 reads SGHTA; CDR2 reads FQGNSA. CDR3 size: 15 residues. V lost 2 bases and J lost 4, with 14 bases in between. The CDR3 DNA, read in part, is TGTGCCAGCAGCTTATCGGCCCAGGAACCCTATGGC. Protein sequence: CASSLSAQEPYG. The whole CDR3 reads CASSLSAQEPYGYTF.

This clone was seen many times. The read finishes 3 residues shy of the CDR3 end, and the germline J gene is used to complete it. The rearrangement joins TRBV2 to TRBJ2-7; D not certain. V lost 3 bases to trimming and J lost 0 bases, with 6 bases between them. Germline V CDR1 and CDR2: SNHLY, FYNNEI. This CDR3 has 13 amino acids. The CDR3 is CASSDLLSYEQYF. Partial CDR3 DNA: TGTGCCAGCAGTGATCTCCTCTCCTACGAG.

At least ten counts were recorded for this clone. Sequencing ends 3 residues short of the CDR3 end; the germline J gene provides the rest. The chain joins TRBV29-1 to TRBJ2-3; D possibly corresponds to TRBD1 (6 bases). Trimming took 4 bases from V and 4 from J, leaving 12 bases between them. This CDR3 region has 13 residues. CDR1 is SQVTM and CDR2 is ANQGSEA in the germline V gene. The sequenced CDR3 bases are TGCAGCGTTGTCCGAACAGGGTCAGATACG. This codes for CSVVRTGSDT. The complete CDR3 reads CSVVRTGSDTQYF.

As regards this clone: From the germline J gene comes the end of the CDR3, since the read stops 3 residues before it. The chain has TRBV7-6 and TRBJ2-1; D not certain. The CDR3 contains 16 residues. In germline, CDR1 is SGHVS, CDR2 FNYEAQ. The V and J ends lost 3 bases and 0 bases respectively, with 12 bases between them. The chain's CDR3 is CASSLAAASSYNEQFF. The CDR3 DNA, read in part, is TGTGCCAGCAGCTTGGCGGCCGCGAGCTCCTACAATGAG.

This clone has a count of ten or more. The read terminates 3 residues ahead of where the CDR3 ends, so the germline J gene completes it. The V call is TRBV20-1, the J call TRBJ2-3, with 9 bases fitting TRBD2. From germline, CDR1 is DFQATT and CDR2 SNEGSKA (reference sequence). The junction had 10 bases not matched to a gene; V was cut back by 3 bases and J by 6 bases. The CDR3 extends over 15 amino acids. This chain's CDR3 is CSASPPLAGWDTQYF. The CDR3 DNA, read in part, is TGCAGTGCTAGCCCCCCCCTAGCGGGATGGGATACG.

This clone was seen a few times. Coverage ceases 3 residues before the CDR3 finishes, and the germline J gene fills in the end. The chain uses TRBV2 and TRBJ1-3; no clear D gene. Between the trimmed V and J ends, which lost 11 bases and 8 bases, there was a span of 13 bases. Germline lookup yields CDR1 SNHLY and CDR2 FYNNEI. The CDR3 sequence is 11 residues long. The CDR3 sequence is CAARLEDTIYF. The sequenced CDR3 bases are TGTGCCGCCCGCCTAGAGGACACC.

This clone showed up many times. The read is 3 residues too short to cover the CDR3 end, so that end is filled in from the germline J gene. The chain links TRBV19 to TRBJ2-3; 13 nucleotides agree with TRBD2. The CDR3 length is 22 residues. Germline trimming cut 3 bases from V and 3 bases from J; bases unmatched to any gene: 21. The germline V gene has CDR1 LNHDA and CDR2 SQIVND (reference sequence). CDR3 sequence reads: CASSIINPGLAGKGRRTDTQYF. Incomplete CDR3 DNA: TGTGCCAGTAGTATTATAAACCCGGGACTAGCGGGAAAGGGTCGCAGGACAGATACG.

This clone appeared many times. Read coverage stops 3 residues before the CDR3 terminus; the germline J gene supplies the remainder. This rearrangement joins TRBV29-1 to TRBJ2-1; TRBD2 matches at 8 bases. CDR1 is SQVTM, CDR2 ANQGSEA, per germline. The CDR3 is made up of 13 amino acids. V was pared by 4 bases and J by 6 bases, with 5 bases of the junction left unmatched. The sequenced part of the CDR3 DNA is TGCAGCGTTGGTACTAGCGGCGGCAATGAG. Its protein is CSVGTSGGNE. The complete CDR3 protein is CSVGTSGGNEQFF.

The sample holds a few counts of this clone. The read ends 3 residues before the CDR3 terminus; that terminus is restored from the germline J gene. This chain connects TRBV19 to TRBJ2-1; the match to TRBD2 covers 7 bases. The length of the CDR3 is 16 residues. The germline V gene encodes CDR1 LNHDA and CDR2 SQIVND (reference sequence). J lost 3 bases, V lost 1 base, and 6 bases had no gene match. CDR3 bases read: TGTGCCAGTAGTATAGGTTCTAGCGGAAGCTACAATGAG. Its protein product is CASSIGSSGSYNE. The CDR3 as a whole reads CASSIGSSGSYNEQFF.

This clone was seen a handful of times. The CDR3 region is CASSWTEATEAFF. The part of the CDR3 DNA that was read is TGTGCCAGCAGCTGGACAGAAGCCACTGAA. The V and J genes are TRBV7-9 and TRBJ1-1; D perhaps matches TRBD1 (6 bases). The CDR3 is cut off 3 residues early in the read; its end comes from the germline J gene. This CDR3 is 13 amino acids long. V lost 4 bases and J 4 bases, leaving 10 bases between the germline ends. CDR1 is SEHNR and CDR2 is FQNEAQ in the germline V gene (reference sequence). Full variable domain (rest looked up from reference TRBV7-9 and TRBJ1-1): DTGVSQNPRHKITKRGQNVTFRCDPISEHNRLYWYRQTLGQGPEFLTYFQNEAQLEKSRLLSDRFSAERPKGSFSTLEIQRTEQGDSAMYLCASSWTEATEAFFGQGTRLTVV.

This clone was seen at least ten times. The sequenced fragment ends 3 residues before the CDR3 boundary, so the rest is inferred from the germline J gene. The J gene is TRBJ1-2, the V gene TRBV20-1; maybe TRBD1 (5 bases). Germline V gene sequence: CDR1 DFQATT, CDR2 SNEGSKA (reference sequence). The V gene lost 0 bases and the J gene lost 6 bases, with 11 bases spanning the gap. The CDR3 runs 13 residues. The part of the CDR3 DNA that was read is TGCAGTGCTAGAGATCGAGAGGGGAATGGC. Protein sequence: CSARDREGNG. The entire CDR3 protein reads CSARDREGNGYTF.